This T cell receptor (beta chain) was sequenced during a study of cytomegalovirus exposure and HLA in healthy donors. This CDR3 has 16 residues. CDR1 is SEHNR and CDR2 is FQNEAQ in the germline V gene (reference sequence). The trim removed 4 bases at V and 8 bases at J, leaving 6 bases unmatched. The PCR made use of 60 Vbeta and 13 Jbeta primers. Sequencing used immunoSEQ multiplex PCR; TCRdb keeps in-frame clones, though not all of them. Of 150,000 to 200,000 clones listed, around 80% are singletons. Healthy individuals who donated bone marrow served as the donors. Though probably carrying unrecorded immune exposures, donors were nominally healthy at sampling.

The specimen sequenced was PBMCs. The clonotype was recovered from a man younger than 35 in good health and CMV-seropositive. The chain carries TRBV7-9 and TRBJ2-1, with 15 bases identical to TRBD2. This CDR3 is CASSSGTSGRRDEQFF. CDR3 DNA sequence: TGTGCCAGCAGCTCCGGGACTAGCGGGAGGAGGGATGAGCAGTTCTTC.